These 5 T cell receptor beta chains originate from one sample sequenced in a study of OX40 agonist ivuxolimab in advanced cancers. Assay: immunoSEQ multiplex PCR; the TCRdb copy retains only in-frame clones and omits some. Altogether about 79,000 clones are present, about 88% being singletons, with the ten largest covering about 4%. The sample here was CD4+ or CD8+ T cells sorted from blood, taken in a trial of the OX40 agonist ivuxolimab. The receptors derive from an adult with an advanced solid tumor such as melanoma, head and neck, liver or kidney cancer.

The chain recombines TRBV5-4 with TRBJ1-6; no reliable D call. This CDR3 has 14 amino acids. V gave up 0 bases and J gave up 7 bases, with 8 bases separating them. The germline CDR1 and CDR2 sequences are SGHNT and YYREEE (reference sequence). CDR3 in amino acids: CASSLEQSNSPLHF. CDR3 bases: TGTGCCAGCAGCTTGGAACAAAGCAATTCACCCCTCCACTTT.

The J gene is TRBJ1-3, the V gene TRBV5-1, with D uncertain. The CDR3 length is 11 residues. Deletions cut 2 bases from V and 3 bases from J, with 0 bases between. Germline CDR1 and CDR2: SGHRS and YFSETQ. CDR3 protein: CASSFGNTIYF. The CDR3, as DNA: TGCGCCAGCAGCTTTGGAAACACCATATATTTT.

This rearrangement joins TRBV19 to TRBJ1-2, with 7 positions matching TRBD1. Per the germline V gene, CDR1 is LNHDA and CDR2 is SQIVND (reference sequence). Unmatched junction bases numbered 4, after V lost 6 bases and J lost 6 bases. There are 12 residues in the CDR3. As DNA, the CDR3 is TGTGCCAGTAGGGGACAGACTCATGGCTACACCTTC. Protein: CASRGQTHGYTF.

The chain employs TRBV5-1 and TRBJ1-5, with 7 bases identical to TRBD1. CDR1 and CDR2 (germline): SGHRS, YFSETQ. After removal of 0 bases from V and 5 bases from J, the junction contained 2 bases not matched to a gene. The CDR3 is 14 residues long. CDR3 sequence reads: CASSLGQGDQPQHF. CDR3 DNA sequence: TGCGCCAGCAGCTTGGGCCAGGGGGATCAGCCCCAGCATTTT.

The genes are TRBV4-1 and TRBJ2-7; D is uncertain. V lost 4 bases to trimming and J lost 0 bases, with 13 bases between them. Germline V CDR1 and CDR2: MGHRA, YSYEKL. CDR3 length equals 15 residues. Written as DNA, the CDR3 is TGCGCCAGCAGCCGTTCAAAGGGCAGCTCCTACGAGCAGTACTTC. Translation: CASSRSKGSSYEQYF.